This T cell receptor beta chain was captured by sequencing in a study of blood T cell repertoires in COVID-19. As processed by the authors: Amplified reference gene primers provided the basis for estimating nucleated cell counts. Assay: immunoSEQ multiplex PCR; the TCRdb copy retains only in-frame clones and omits some. The V and J calls and the clone size are those of that table, but D and trimming were determined from the DNA. The data show about 170,000 clones, roughly 80% seen once. Trimming cost V 5 bases and J 9 bases; bases outside gene matches: 5. The CDR3 length is 12 residues. Germline-derived CDR1 and CDR2 are SGHTA and FQGTGA.

This TCR was recovered from a woman aged 50 to 60 who had recovered from COVID-19. The source material was PBMCs or T cells enriched from blood (not recorded which). This sequence joins TRBV7-3 and TRBJ2-5; TRBD1 matches at 8 bases. The CDR3 is CASSGQGGAQYF. CDR3 coding DNA: TGTGCCAGCAGCGGACAGGGCGGGGCCCAGTACTTC.